This T cell receptor (beta chain) was captured by sequencing in a study of graft-versus-host responses after intestinal transplantation. The table lists this clone with a count of one. The target antigen is unknown. The table came from immunoSEQ multiplex PCR; TCRdb's copy has only in-frame clones and leaves some out. The data contain 90,000 to 100,000 clones, 91% of them singletons. This CDR3 contains 12 residues. V lost 8 bases, J lost 4 bases, and 4 bases stayed unmatched. Germline lookup yields CDR1 SQVTM and CDR2 ANQGSEA. The TCR sequence derives from a human donor who received an intestinal transplant. The chain carries TRBV29-1 and TRBJ1-1; TRBD1 matches at 10 bases. This specimen consisted of unstimulated CD8+ T cells sorted from spleen or lymph node cells, obtained before intestinal transplant. The CDR3 is CSLDRGLTEAFF. In DNA form, the CDR3 reads TGCAGCTTAGACAGGGGGCTCACTGAAGCTTTCTTT. The full variable domain, in which reference TRBV29-1 and TRBJ1-1 provide the parts outside the CDR3, is SAVISQKPSRDICQRGTSLTIQCQVDSQVTMMFWYRQQPGQSLTLIATANQGSEATYESGFVIDKFPISRPNLTFSTLTVSNMSPEDSSIYLCSLDRGLTEAFFGQGTRLTVV.